A selection of T cell receptor beta chains follows, all from one sample in a study of radiation and T cells in renal cell carcinoma. Assay: immunoSEQ multiplex PCR; the TCRdb copy retains only in-frame clones and omits some. Among about 59,000 clones listed, over 70% were seen once. The material was blood, obtained from a patient whose treatment included radiotherapy and nephrectomy. The receptors were sampled from a man in his fifties or sixties with renal cell carcinoma. The CDR3 runs from the conserved cysteine through the conserved F or W. A D gene is named only where the DNA matches it firmly. Rows may omit the clone size; those that give it use once, few, many or a size class.

TRBJ1-2 . . TRBV2 CASSAERINYGYTF TGTGCCAGCAGTGCCGAACGGATTAACTATGGCTACACCTTC
TRBJ2-7 few . TRBV7-2 CASTSRGEQYF TGTGCCAGCACCAGTCGGGGAGAGCAGTACTTC
TRBJ1-2 . . TRBV18 CASSPPDPLYGYTF TGTGCCAGCTCACCACCCGACCCCCTCTATGGCTACACCTTC
TRBJ2-1 . . TRBV30 CAWSQGGRAGGDEQFF TGTGCCTGGAGCCAGGGGGGGCGCGCCGGGGGTGATGAGCAGTTCTTC
TRBJ1-2 . . TRBV14 CASSQDRQRYYGYTF TGTGCCAGCAGCCAAGATCGACAGCGTTACTATGGCTACACCTTC
TRBJ2-1 . TRBD2 TRBV6-5 CASSYSPSGYNNEQFF TGTGCCAGCAGTTACTCACCTAGCGGTTACAACAATGAGCAGTTCTTC
TRBJ1-5 . . TRBV2 CASSDGDQPQHF TGTGCCAGCAGTGATGGTGACCAGCCCCAGCATTTT
TRBJ1-4 . TRBD1 TRBV30 CAWGQGLNEKLFF TGTGCCTGGGGACAGGGACTAAATGAAAAACTGTTTTTT
TRBJ2-1 . . TRBV7-9 CASSLVPQGIGEQFF TGTGCCAGCAGCTTAGTCCCCCAAGGAATCGGTGAGCAGTTCTTC
TRBJ2-2 . TRBD2 TRBV2 CASSSGEGLYTGELFF TGTGCCAGCAGTTCTGGGGAGGGACTTTACACCGGGGAGCTGTTTTTT
TRBJ1-2 . . TRBV27 CASTPGGQGIYGYTF TGTGCCAGCACACCGGGGGGGCAGGGGATCTATGGCTACACCTTC
TRBJ1-5 . . TRBV6-5 CASSPKLGAQPQHF TGTGCCAGCAGCCCGAAACTCGGGGCTCAGCCCCAGCATTTT
TRBJ1-5 . . TRBV5-6 CASQIRQAYQPQHF TGTGCCAGCCAGATCCGGCAGGCCTATCAGCCCCAGCATTTT
TRBJ2-7 . . TRBV2 CASSEDEQYF TGTGCCAGCAGTGAAGACGAGCAGTACTTC
TRBJ2-1 . TRBD1 TRBV7-8 CASSFRGLTGTGLRDEQFF TGTGCCAGCAGCTTCCGCGGCCTCACCGGGACAGGTCTTAGGGATGAGCAGTTCTTC
TRBJ1-3 . TRBD1 TRBV13 CASSLGNNRGKAGNTIYF TGTGCCAGCAGCTTAGGGAACAACAGGGGAAAGGCTGGAAACACCATATATTTT
TRBJ1-2 medium-sized TRBD1 TRBV5-1 CASSSQPGTGEAGYTF TGCGCCAGCAGCTCCCAGCCCGGGACAGGGGAAGCTGGCTACACCTTC
TRBJ1-5 . . TRBV5-4 CASSQVSRAAEPQHF TGTGCCAGCAGCCAAGTCTCGAGGGCCGCCGAGCCCCAGCATTTT
TRBJ2-1 . . TRBV30 CAWSAGKGRGNEQFF TGTGCCTGGAGCGCTGGAAAGGGTAGGGGCAATGAGCAGTTCTTC
TRBJ2-1 . . TRBV6-5 CASSYRVGWGEQFF TGTGCCAGCAGTTACCGGGTGGGGTGGGGTGAGCAGTTCTTC
TRBJ2-2 . . TRBV2 CASSRTENTGELFF TGTGCCAGCAGCCGGACTGAGAACACCGGGGAGCTGTTTTTT
TRBJ1-2 . . TRBV30 CAWSDFRGGYTF TGTGCCTGGAGTGATTTCAGGGGTGGCTACACCTTC
TRBJ2-7 . . TRBV7-2 CASAYQGGSYEQYF TGTGCCAGCGCATATCAAGGGGGCTCCTACGAGCAGTACTTC
TRBJ1-2 . TRBD1 TRBV11-2 CASSRLQGNYGYTF TGTGCCAGCAGTCGGCTACAGGGGAACTATGGCTACACCTTC
TRBJ2-7 once . TRBV30 CAWSVWTLSYEQYF TGTGCCTGGAGTGTATGGACTCTCTCCTACGAGCAGTACTTC
TRBJ2-2 . . TRBV5-1 CASSLNSDGGGELFF TGCGCCAGCAGCTTGAATTCCGATGGGGGCGGGGAGCTGTTTTTT
TRBJ1-4 . . TRBV15 CATGQSNNEKLFF TGTGCCACCGGACAGTCAAATAATGAAAAACTGTTTTTT
TRBJ2-5 . . TRBV27 CASSLGREGQETQYF TGTGCCAGCAGTTTAGGGCGGGAAGGGCAAGAGACCCAGTACTTC
TRBJ2-3 . TRBD2 TRBV2 CASSTQPSGAPQSTDTQYF TGTGCCAGCAGCACACAACCTAGCGGGGCGCCCCAGAGCACAGATACGCAGTATTTT
TRBJ2-2 few . TRBV19 CASMGQGANTGELFF TGTGCCAGTATGGGGCAGGGCGCGAACACCGGGGAGCTGTTTTTT
TRBJ2-3 . . TRBV18 CASSELKEGADTQYF TGTGCCAGCTCAGAGCTCAAGGAGGGCGCAGATACGCAGTATTTT
TRBJ1-5 . . TRBV18 CASSPALSNQPQHF TGTGCCAGCTCACCCGCCCTTAGCAATCAGCCCCAGCATTTT
TRBJ2-7 . . TRBV7-6 CASSLPAGTRAYEQYF TGTGCCAGCAGCTTACCGGCCGGGACTCGAGCCTACGAGCAGTACTTC
TRBJ2-5 . . TRBV6-1 CASSEGTLGGRKTQYF TGTGCCAGCAGTGAAGGGACTTTGGGGGGAAGAAAGACCCAGTACTTC
TRBJ2-7 . . TRBV13 CASSLAGEYEQYF TGTGCCAGCAGCTTAGCCGGAGAATACGAGCAGTACTTC
TRBJ1-6 . TRBD1 TRBV4-3 CASSQDRMAGGLVTLHF TGCGCCAGCAGCCAAGATCGAATGGCAGGGGGCCTTGTCACCCTCCACTTT
TRBJ1-1 . . TRBV6-5 CASSPPGTGTEAFF TGTGCCAGCAGTCCCCCTGGGACGGGCACTGAAGCTTTCTTT
TRBJ1-5 . . TRBV19 CASSMEDPGQPQHF TGTGCCAGTAGTATGGAAGACCCCGGTCAGCCCCAGCATTTT
TRBJ1-3 . . TRBV9 CASSVGDSGNTIYF TGTGCCAGCAGCGTAGGGGATTCTGGAAACACCATATATTTT
TRBJ2-5 . TRBD2 TRBV7-2 CASSALADYQETQYF TGTGCCAGCAGCGCACTAGCGGACTACCAAGAGACCCAGTACTTC
TRBJ2-1 . TRBD1 TRBV5-1 CASSPDRDDEQFF TGCGCCAGCAGCCCCGACAGGGATGATGAGCAGTTCTTC
TRBJ2-2 . TRBD2 TRBV5-4 CASSPRLAGGVKTGELFF TGCGCCAGCAGCCCCCGACTAGCGGGAGGGGTAAAAACCGGGGAGCTGTTTTTT
TRBJ2-4 . TRBD2 TRBV7-9 CASSPPKGGFGKNIQYF TGTGCCAGCAGCCCCCCAAAGGGAGGGTTCGGCAAAAACATTCAGTACTTC
TRBJ2-2 once . TRBV27 CASSLSGAVVGELFF TGTGCCAGCAGTTTATCGGGGGCGGTAGTCGGGGAGCTGTTTTTT
TRBJ1-1 once . TRBV5-1 CASSPGNGHMNTEAFF TGCGCCAGCAGCCCGGGGAACGGTCATATGAACACTGAAGCTTTCTTT
TRBJ2-1 few . TRBV6-5 CASGGRYNEQFF TGTGCCAGCGGGGGGAGGTACAATGAGCAGTTCTTC
TRBJ2-7 . . TRBV5-1 CASSLGDVYYEQYF TGCGCCAGCAGCTTGGGGGACGTCTACTACGAGCAGTACTTC
TRBJ1-2 . . TRBV6-1 CASSGLQTGHYYGYTF TGTGCCAGCAGTGGACTTCAGACAGGACACTACTATGGCTACACCTTC
TRBJ2-3 . TRBD1 TRBV19 CASTGTGEDTQYF TGTGCCAGTACCGGGACAGGGGAAGATACGCAGTATTTT
TRBJ2-1 once . TRBV7-2 CASSSINLLRDEQFF TGTGCCAGCAGCTCCATTAACTTACTCCGGGATGAGCAGTTCTTC
TRBJ1-4 . . TRBV6-5 CASSGATNEKLFF TGTGCCAGCAGCGGAGCAACTAATGAAAAACTGTTTTTT
TRBJ1-5 once . TRBV4-3 CASSGQVNNQPQHF TGCGCCAGCAGTGGGCAGGTTAACAATCAGCCCCAGCATTTT